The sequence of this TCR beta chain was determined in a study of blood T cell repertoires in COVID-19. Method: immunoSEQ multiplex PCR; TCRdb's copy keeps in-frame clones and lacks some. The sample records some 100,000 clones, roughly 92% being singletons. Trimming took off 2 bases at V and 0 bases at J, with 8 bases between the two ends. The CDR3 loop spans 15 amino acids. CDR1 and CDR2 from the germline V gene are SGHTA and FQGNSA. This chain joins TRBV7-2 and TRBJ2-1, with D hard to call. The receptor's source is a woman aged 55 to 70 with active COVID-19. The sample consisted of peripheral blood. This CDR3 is CASSLLSSSYNEQFF. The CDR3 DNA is TGTGCCAGCAGCTTATTATCTAGCTCCTACAATGAGCAGTTCTTC.